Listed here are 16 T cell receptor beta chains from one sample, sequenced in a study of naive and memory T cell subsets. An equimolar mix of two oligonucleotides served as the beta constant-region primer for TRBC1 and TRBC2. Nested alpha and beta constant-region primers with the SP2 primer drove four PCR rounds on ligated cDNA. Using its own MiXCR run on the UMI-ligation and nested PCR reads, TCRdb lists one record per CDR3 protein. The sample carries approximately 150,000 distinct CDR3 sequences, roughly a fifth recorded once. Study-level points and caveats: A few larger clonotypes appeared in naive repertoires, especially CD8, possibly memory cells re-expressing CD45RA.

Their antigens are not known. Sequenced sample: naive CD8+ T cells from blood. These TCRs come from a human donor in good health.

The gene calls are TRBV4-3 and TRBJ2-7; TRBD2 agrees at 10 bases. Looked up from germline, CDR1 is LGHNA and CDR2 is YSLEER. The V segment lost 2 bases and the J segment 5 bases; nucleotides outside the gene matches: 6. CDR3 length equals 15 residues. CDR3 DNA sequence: TGCGCCAGCAGCCAAAATAGCGGGAGGAGAGACGAGCAGTACTTC. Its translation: CASSQNSGRRDEQYF.

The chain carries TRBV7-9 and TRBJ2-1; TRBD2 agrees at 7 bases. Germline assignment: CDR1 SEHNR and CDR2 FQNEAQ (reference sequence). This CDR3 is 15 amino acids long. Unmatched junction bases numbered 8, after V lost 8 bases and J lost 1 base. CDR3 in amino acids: CASSGAGLSYNEQFF. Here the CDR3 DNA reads TGTGCCAGCTCGGGAGCGGGATTATCCTACAATGAGCAGTTCTTC.

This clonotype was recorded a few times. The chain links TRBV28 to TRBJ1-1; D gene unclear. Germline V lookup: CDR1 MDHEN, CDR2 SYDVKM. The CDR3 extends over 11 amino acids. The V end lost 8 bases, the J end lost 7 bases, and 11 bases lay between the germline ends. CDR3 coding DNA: TGTGCCAGCTCGCCGGGCGGTGAAGCTTTCTTT. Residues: CASSPGGEAFF.

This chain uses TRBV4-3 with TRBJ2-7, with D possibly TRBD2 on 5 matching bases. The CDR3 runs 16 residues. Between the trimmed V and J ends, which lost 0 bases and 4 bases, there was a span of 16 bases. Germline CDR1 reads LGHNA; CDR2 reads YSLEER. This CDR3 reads CASSQEVSGVGYEQYF. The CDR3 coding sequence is TGCGCCAGCAGCCAAGAAGTAAGCGGAGTCGGTTACGAGCAGTACTTC.

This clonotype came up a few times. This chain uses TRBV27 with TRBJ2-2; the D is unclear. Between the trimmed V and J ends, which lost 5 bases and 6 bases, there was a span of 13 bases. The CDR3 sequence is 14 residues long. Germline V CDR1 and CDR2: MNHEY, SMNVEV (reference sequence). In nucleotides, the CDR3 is TGTGCCAGCAGTCCTACATCCGGGCCCGGGGAGCTGTTTTTT. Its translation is CASSPTSGPGELFF.

CDR3 sequence (DNA): TGTGCCAGCAGTATCTACACAGATACGCAGTATTTT. Protein product: CASSIYTDTQYF. The V gene is TRBV6-1, the J gene TRBJ2-3, with unresolved D. V was trimmed by 5 bases and J by 2 bases, leaving 5 bases between them. Germline CDR1 reads MNHNS; CDR2 reads SASEGT. The CDR3 is 12 residues long.

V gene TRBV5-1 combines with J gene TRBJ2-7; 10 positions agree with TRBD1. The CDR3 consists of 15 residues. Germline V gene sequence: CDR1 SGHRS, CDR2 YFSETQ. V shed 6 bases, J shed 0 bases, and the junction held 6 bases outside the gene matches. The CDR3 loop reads CASNSGTGASYEQYF. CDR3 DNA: TGCGCCAGCAACTCCGGGACAGGGGCCTCCTACGAGCAGTACTTC. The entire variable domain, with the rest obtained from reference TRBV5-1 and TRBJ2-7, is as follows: KAGVTQTPRYLIKTRGQQVTLSCSPISGHRSVSWYQQTPGQGLQFLFEYFSETQRNKGNFPGRFSGRQFSNSRSEMNVSTLELGDSALYLCASNSGTGASYEQYFGPGTRLTVT.

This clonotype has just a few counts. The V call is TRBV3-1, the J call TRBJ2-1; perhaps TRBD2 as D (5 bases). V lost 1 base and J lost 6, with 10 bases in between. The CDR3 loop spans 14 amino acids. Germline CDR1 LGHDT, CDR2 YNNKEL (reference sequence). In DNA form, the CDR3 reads TGTGCCAGCAGCCAAGGGTTCGGGGTCAATGAGCAGTTCTTC. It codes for CASSQGFGVNEQFF.

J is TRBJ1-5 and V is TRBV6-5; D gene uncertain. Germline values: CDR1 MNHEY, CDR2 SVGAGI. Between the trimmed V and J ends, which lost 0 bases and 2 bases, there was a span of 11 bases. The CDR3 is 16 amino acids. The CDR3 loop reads CASSYSIPGGNQPQHF. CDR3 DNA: TGTGCCAGCAGTTACTCGATCCCCGGGGGCAATCAGCCCCAGCATTTT.

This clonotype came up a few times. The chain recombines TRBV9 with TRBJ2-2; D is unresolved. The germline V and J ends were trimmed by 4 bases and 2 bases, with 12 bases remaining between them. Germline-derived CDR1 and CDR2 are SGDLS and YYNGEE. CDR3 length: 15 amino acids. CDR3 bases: TGTGCCAGCAGCCCAATGGGGTCAAACACCGGGGAGCTGTTTTTT. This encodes CASSPMGSNTGELFF.

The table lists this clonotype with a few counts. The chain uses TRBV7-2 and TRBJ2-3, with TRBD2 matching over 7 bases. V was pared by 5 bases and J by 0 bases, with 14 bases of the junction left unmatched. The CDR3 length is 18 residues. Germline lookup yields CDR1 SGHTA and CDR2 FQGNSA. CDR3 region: CASSLYDFLAVSTDTQYF. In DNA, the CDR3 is TGTGCCAGCAGCCTCTATGACTTTCTAGCGGTTAGCACAGATACGCAGTATTTT.

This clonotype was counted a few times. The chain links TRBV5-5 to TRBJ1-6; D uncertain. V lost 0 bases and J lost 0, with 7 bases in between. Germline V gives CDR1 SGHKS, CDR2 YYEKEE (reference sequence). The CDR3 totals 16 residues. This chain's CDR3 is CASSLDSSSYNSPLHF. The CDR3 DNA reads TGTGCCAGCAGCTTGGACAGCAGCTCCTATAATTCACCCCTCCACTTT.

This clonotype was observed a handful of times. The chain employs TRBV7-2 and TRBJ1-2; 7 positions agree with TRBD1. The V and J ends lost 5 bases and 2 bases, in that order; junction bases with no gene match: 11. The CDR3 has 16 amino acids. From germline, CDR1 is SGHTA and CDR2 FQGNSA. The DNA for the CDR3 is TGTGCCAGCAGCGAAGATCTGACAGGGTCCAACTATGGCTACACCTTC. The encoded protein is CASSEDLTGSNYGYTF.

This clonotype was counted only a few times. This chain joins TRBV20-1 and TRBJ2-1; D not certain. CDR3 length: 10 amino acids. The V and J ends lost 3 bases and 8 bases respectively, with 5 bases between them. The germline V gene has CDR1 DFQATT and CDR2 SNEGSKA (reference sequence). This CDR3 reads CSASSHEQFF. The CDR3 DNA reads TGCAGTGCTAGTAGTCATGAGCAGTTCTTC.

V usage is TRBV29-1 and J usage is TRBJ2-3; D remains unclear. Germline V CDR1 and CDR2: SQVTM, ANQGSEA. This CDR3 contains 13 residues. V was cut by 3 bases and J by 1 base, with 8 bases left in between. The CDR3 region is CSVEVPGTDTQYF. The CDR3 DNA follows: TGCAGCGTTGAGGTGCCCGGCACAGATACGCAGTATTTT.

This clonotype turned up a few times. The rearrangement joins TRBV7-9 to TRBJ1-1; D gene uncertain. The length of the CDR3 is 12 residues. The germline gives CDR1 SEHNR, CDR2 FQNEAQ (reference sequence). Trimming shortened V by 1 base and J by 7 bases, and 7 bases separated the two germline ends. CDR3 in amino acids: CASSLVPSEAFF. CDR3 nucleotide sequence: TGTGCCAGCAGCTTAGTGCCGAGTGAAGCTTTCTTT.